This record concerns one TCR beta chain sequence. What it recognizes is unknown. This specimen comes from a study of shared clonotypes between healthy human individuals. Study-level results: Shared clonotypes across all four donors exceeded non-shared ones in generation probability. Incompleteness in sorted-subset sequencing, despite large depth, was shown by rarefaction.

Sorted-subset replicate PCR reactions contained 200 to 250 ng DNA, corresponding to tens of thousands of T cell genomes. Method: immunoSEQ multiplex PCR; TCRdb's copy keeps in-frame clones and lacks some. Here the sample spans about 2.5 million clones, around 93% being singletons. It was into CD45RA+ naive and CD45RA-negative memory subsets that the CD4+ cells were split. The source material was naive CD4+ T cells from PBMCs. Subset indicated: CD45RA+ positively selected. The sequence derives from a man aged 18 to 29 in good health. Some clones in this sample may be carry-over from other donors' samples.

The CDR3 DNA is TGTGCCAGCAGCTCGGACAGCACCTACGAGCAGTACTTC. Protein: CASSSDSTYEQYF. The chain couples TRBV7-2 to TRBJ2-7, with a weak D call TRBD1 (6 bases). From germline, CDR1 is SGHTA and CDR2 FQGNSA. The CDR3 has 13 amino acids. Trimming took off 4 bases at V and 2 bases at J, with 9 bases between the two ends.